The 5 T cell receptor beta chains in this list originate from one sample, sequenced in a study of blood T cells in healthy people across ages (dated by TCRdb to the mid-2010s). Library method: 5' RACE. TCRdb records Illumina HiSeq 2500 as the sequencer. A second roughly 6 to 11 cycle PCR used a sample-barcoded 5' primer and a J-beta primer mix. Clones were called with MiXCR by TCRdb after fastp trimmed the public reads at Q25, and only in-frame beta chains were retained. Merged by CDR3 protein, the rows form single entries marked with the most common genes and DNA. A total of approximately 800,000 distinct CDR3 sequences appear in this sample, roughly three fifths of them only once. The ten largest clones add up to roughly 25% of the sample. Sequences were obtained from blood. These receptors all stem from a middle-aged man in good health.

The V and J genes are TRBV6-6 and TRBJ2-1; D gene uncertain. Germline CDR1 reads MNHNY; CDR2 reads SVGAGI (reference sequence). The length of the CDR3 is 13 residues. Deletions cut 2 bases from V and 4 bases from J, with 6 bases between. CDR3 sequence: CASSYDLYNEQFF. CDR3 nucleotide sequence: TGTGCCAGCAGTTACGACCTATACAATGAGCAGTTCTTC.

The chain uses TRBV7-2 and TRBJ2-5; 7 bases map to TRBD1. V shed 6 bases and J 5 bases; nucleotides not matched to a gene: 12. CDR1 and CDR2 (germline): SGHTA, FQGNSA. This CDR3 spans 15 amino acids. The CDR3 DNA is TGTGCCAGCAGGGCCGCGACAGGGATGGGGGAGACCCAGTACTTC. Residues: CASRAATGMGETQYF.

This clonotype was seen a handful of times. The V and J genes are TRBV7-6 and TRBJ2-6, with D perhaps being TRBD1 or TRBD2 (5 bases each). In germline, CDR1 is SGHVS, CDR2 FNYEAQ. The CDR3 has 18 amino acids. The V end lost 2 bases, the J end lost 0 bases, and 14 bases lay between the germline ends. DNA for the CDR3: TGTGCCAGCAGCTTACTAGGGACGGCCTCCTCTGGGGCCAACGTCCTGACTTTC. Encoded protein: CASSLLGTASSGANVLTF.

This clonotype came up a few times. V usage is TRBV5-4 and J usage is TRBJ2-1; D ambiguous. V lost 1 base and J 7 bases, leaving 6 bases between the germline ends. The CDR3 is 12 amino acids. Germline V gene data show CDR1 as SGHNT and CDR2 as YYREEE (reference sequence). The chain's CDR3 is CASSLFPNEQFF. In nucleotides, the CDR3 is TGTGCCAGCAGCTTGTTCCCTAATGAGCAGTTCTTC.

This chain connects TRBV9 to TRBJ2-5; D is possibly TRBD2 (5 bases). Deletions cut 2 bases from V and 5 bases from J, with 22 bases between. Germline-derived CDR1 and CDR2 are SGDLS and YYNGEE. The CDR3 spans 17 residues. CDR3 DNA sequence: TGTGCCAGCAGCGTGATGTCCGACGGTAGCGAAATTGAGACCCAGTACTTC. It yields the protein CASSVMSDGSEIETQYF.